One sample yielded the 31 T cell receptor beta chains listed below, sequenced in a study of response to subunit inactivated influenza vaccine. From the RT-PCR reads, TCRdb called clonotypes with MiXCR, one entry per CDR3 protein. The table has 500,000 to 600,000 distinct CDR3 sequences, around 10% seen once. The data also belong to a second study, concerning T cells expressing NK-cell markers. From that second work: Scientists made TCR beta cDNA using 5'RACE template switching with UMIs.

Source: PBMCs from blood, taken on the day of vaccination. The receptors stem from a man over 45 who received an inactivated influenza vaccine.

The sample holds many counts of this clonotype. The V and J genes are TRBV27 and TRBJ2-7, with a possible D match to TRBD1 (7 bases). The CDR3 is 15 residues long. Germline CDR1 MNHEY, CDR2 SMNVEV (reference sequence). Trimming pared 2 bases from V and 7 bases from J, leaving 18 bases between. CDR3 region: CASSLGAGQFLEQYF. Written as DNA, the CDR3 is TGTGCCAGCAGTTTAGGGGCGGGACAGTTTCTAGAGCAGTACTTC.

This clonotype came up a few times. The rearrangement joins TRBV6-2 or TRBV6-3 to TRBJ1-2; the D is unclear. This CDR3 comprises 13 residues. The germline CDR1 and CDR2 sequences are MNHEY and SVGEGT. The ends were cut back, 1 base at V and 6 bases at J, with 9 bases in the middle. The CDR3 sequence: CASSYFLRDGYTF. The CDR3 nucleotides are TGTGCCAGCAGTTACTTTCTGCGGGATGGCTACACCTTC.

V and J are TRBV9 and TRBJ2-1; TRBD2 matches at 8 bases. The ends lost 3 bases at V and 4 bases at J; junction bases unmatched: 6. Germline loops: CDR1 SGDLS, CDR2 YYNGEE. This CDR3 has 15 amino acids. The CDR3: CASSAGASGYNEQFF. The CDR3 bases are TGTGCCAGCAGCGCAGGCGCTAGCGGGTACAATGAGCAGTTCTTC.

This chain connects TRBV7-9 to TRBJ2-6; a possible D gene is TRBD1 (6 bases). V was shortened by 5 bases and J by 4 bases, with 12 bases between the two germline ends. Germline V CDR1 and CDR2: SEHNR, FQNEAQ (reference sequence). The CDR3 totals 15 residues. The CDR3 DNA reads as TGTGCCAGCAGCGAGAGGGGGTGGGGGGCCAACGTCCTGACTTTC. This translates into CASSERGWGANVLTF.

This clonotype was recorded only once. This sequence joins TRBV20-1 and TRBJ1-5; D might be TRBD1 (6 bases). Trimming left V 0 bases short and J 3 bases short, with 15 bases between. CDR1 DFQATT and CDR2 SNEGSKA come from the germline V gene (reference sequence). CDR3 length: 16 residues. Written as DNA, the CDR3 is TGCAGTGCTAGAGATGGCGGGGGGGCGCTCAATCAGCCCCAGCATTTT. Protein sequence: CSARDGGGALNQPQHF.

This chain links TRBV10-2 with TRBJ1-1; 10 bases agree with TRBD1. This CDR3 has 13 residues. The trim removed 9 bases at V and 3 bases at J, leaving 4 bases unmatched. CDR1 is WSHSY, CDR2 SAAADI, per germline. CDR3 in amino acids: CASKDRGYTEAFF. CDR3 nucleotide sequence: TGCGCCAGTAAGGACAGGGGGTACACTGAAGCTTTCTTT.

This clonotype was recorded many times. The chain combines TRBV27 with TRBJ2-7; TRBD1 matches 8 bases. V was clipped by 6 bases and J by 3 bases; unmatched bases: 7. CDR1 and CDR2 (germline): MNHEY, SMNVEV (reference sequence). The CDR3 is 14 residues long. The CDR3 DNA is TGTGCCAGCAGGTCAGGGGGCCTGCTCTACGAGCAGTACTTC. This translates into CASRSGGLLYEQYF.

This clonotype showed up many times. CDR3: CASTPGQGELRNTEAFF. CDR3 in DNA: TGTGCCAGCACCCCTGGACAGGGGGAGCTACGGAACACTGAAGCTTTCTTT. This rearrangement joins TRBV12-3 or TRBV12-4 to TRBJ1-1; 10 bases are shared with TRBD1. CDR3 size: 17 residues. V was pared by 7 bases and J by 1 base, with 12 bases of the junction left unmatched.

Comment on this clonotype: The junction differs from germline at one of its ends, possibly a read error. The chain couples TRBV2 to TRBJ2-2; TRBD2 agrees at 10 bases. Germline V lookup: CDR1 SNHLY, CDR2 FYNNEI. This CDR3 contains 16 residues. CDR3 sequence (DNA): TGTGCCAGCAGGCTAAAGAGCGGGGGGGCCGCTGGGGAGCTGTGTTTT. Translating gives CASRLKSGGAAGELCF.

The chain carries TRBV6-2 or TRBV6-3 and TRBJ2-7; no clear D gene. The CDR3 is 13 residues long. The germline CDR1 and CDR2 sequences are MNHEY and SVGEGT. Trimming cost V 0 bases and J 6 bases, with 9 bases left between them. The CDR3 DNA reads TGTGCCAGCAGTTACTCCCTCGTCCCCGAGCAGTACTTC. The encoded protein is CASSYSLVPEQYF.

This clonotype appeared a single time. V and J are TRBV7-2 and TRBJ2-7; 7 bases are shared with TRBD1. CDR3 size: 16 residues. Germline CDR1 is SGHTA and CDR2 is FQGNSA. After removal of 5 bases from V and 1 base from J, the junction contained 11 bases not matched to a gene. CDR3 residues: CASSPLGTAPSYEQYF. In DNA form, the CDR3 reads TGTGCCAGCAGCCCCTTGGGGACAGCCCCTTCCTACGAGCAGTACTTC.

The chain carries TRBV20-1 and TRBJ2-3; TRBD2 matches at 12 bases. The CDR3 is 15 amino acids. CDR1 and CDR2 from the germline V gene are DFQATT and SNEGSKA (reference sequence). Trimming at V came to 6 bases and at J to 3 bases, leaving 7 bases not matched to a gene. CDR3 residues: CSAKGLAGSTDTQYF. As DNA, the CDR3 is TGCAGTGCAAAAGGACTAGCGGGATCAACAGATACGCAGTATTTT.

The chain links TRBV7-2 to TRBJ2-7; 12 positions match TRBD2. This CDR3 has 16 residues. The V and J ends lost 1 base and 6 bases, in that order; junction bases with no gene match: 7. Germline V gene data show CDR1 as SGHTA and CDR2 as FQGNSA. This chain's CDR3 is CASSLEGTSGFREQYF. The CDR3, as DNA: TGTGCCAGCAGCTTAGAAGGGACTAGCGGGTTCCGCGAGCAGTACTTC.

The V and J genes are TRBV4-3 and TRBJ2-7; D is perhaps TRBD2 (6 bases). V lost 0 bases to trimming and J lost 0 bases, with 9 bases between them. The CDR3 covers 15 residues. Germline-derived CDR1 and CDR2 are LGHNA and YSLEER. The CDR3 spells CASSQDGGTSYEQYF. The CDR3, as DNA: TGCGCCAGCAGCCAAGATGGGGGGACCTCCTACGAGCAGTACTTC.

The rearrangement uses TRBV6-5 and TRBJ2-3, with D possibly matching TRBD1 (5 bases). The CDR3 loop spans 15 amino acids. V gave up 0 bases and J gave up 6 bases, with 13 bases separating them. The germline V gene has CDR1 MNHEY and CDR2 SVGAGI. CDR3 loop: CASSYSGVKGDTQYF. CDR3 DNA: TGTGCCAGCAGTTACTCGGGCGTGAAGGGGGATACGCAGTATTTT.

The chain's CDR3 is CASSQRGGPLRPDTQYF. The CDR3 DNA sequence: TGTGCCAGCAGCCAGCGGGGGGGACCATTAAGACCGGATACGCAGTATTTT. This sequence joins TRBV14 and TRBJ2-3; 9 bases fit TRBD2. The germline V gene has CDR1 SGHDN and CDR2 FVKESK. This CDR3 is 17 amino acids long. J lost 6 bases, V lost 3 bases, and 13 bases had no gene match.

The V gene is TRBV19, the J gene TRBJ2-1; 10 bases are shared with TRBD2. The germline CDR1 and CDR2 sequences are LNHDA and SQIVND (reference sequence). Trimming removed 10 bases from V and 1 base from J; junction bases left unmatched: 10. This CDR3 region has 16 residues. CDR3 protein: CATIGSGGTSYNEQFF. The CDR3 DNA reads TGTGCCACCATCGGTAGCGGGGGGACTTCCTACAATGAGCAGTTCTTC.

This clonotype was recorded many times. This chain connects TRBV7-9 to TRBJ1-5, with D possibly being TRBD1 (5 bases). The CDR3 has 15 amino acids. Looked up from germline, CDR1 is SEHNR and CDR2 is FQNEAQ (reference sequence). V dropped 3 bases and J dropped 1 base, with 10 bases sitting between them. CDR3 loop: CASSFGTVSNQPQHF. CDR3 nucleotides: TGTGCCAGCAGCTTTGGGACCGTGAGCAATCAGCCCCAGCATTTT.

CDR3 loop: CASSWGRLASTDTQYF. The CDR3 DNA is TGTGCCAGTAGTTGGGGTAGACTAGCGAGCACAGATACGCAGTATTTT. This rearrangement joins TRBV19 to TRBJ2-3; 8 nucleotides match TRBD2. The CDR3 runs to 16 residues. Germline V lookup: CDR1 LNHDA, CDR2 SQIVND (reference sequence). The V and J ends lost 5 bases and 0 bases, in that order; junction bases with no gene match: 7.

This clonotype was detected many times. This chain uses TRBV5-1 with TRBJ2-3; D call uncertain. Germline CDR1 and CDR2: SGHRS and YFSETQ. The CDR3 is made up of 12 amino acids. V shed 7 bases and J shed 0 bases, with 6 bases lying between them. This CDR3 is CASAMSTDTQYF. In DNA form, the CDR3 reads TGCGCCAGCGCTATGAGCACAGATACGCAGTATTTT.

The chain links TRBV5-1 to TRBJ2-7; 8 bases align to TRBD1. Per the germline V gene, CDR1 is SGHRS and CDR2 is YFSETQ. The CDR3 consists of 20 residues. V lost 3 bases to trimming and J lost 3 bases; unmatched junction nucleotides: 23. The CDR3 loop is CASSYEPNRGNMGFDYEQYF. The CDR3 DNA sequence: TGCGCCAGCAGCTACGAACCCAACAGGGGGAATATGGGTTTTGACTACGAGCAGTACTTC.

This clonotype was counted at least ten times. The chain has TRBV19 and TRBJ2-2; D may be TRBD1 or TRBD2 (5 bases each). V lost 5 bases and J lost 7, with 17 bases in between. The CDR3 has 15 residues. Germline loops: CDR1 LNHDA, CDR2 SQIVND (reference sequence). DNA of the CDR3: TGTGCCAGTAGTCCAAGGGACCTCTATAGCGGGGAGCTGTTTTTT. Translating it yields CASSPRDLYSGELFF.

This clonotype was observed at least ten times. V gene TRBV27 combines with J gene TRBJ2-3, with D unclear. The CDR3 runs 14 residues. Per germline, CDR1 MNHEY and CDR2 SMNVEV (reference sequence). Trimming shortened V by 2 bases and J by 2 bases, and 8 bases separated the two germline ends. CDR3 sequence: CASSLTVDTDTQYF. The CDR3 nucleotides read TGTGCCAGCAGTTTAACGGTTGACACAGATACGCAGTATTTT.

This clonotype was counted between two and nine times. The V call is TRBV5-6, the J call TRBJ2-2, with 8 bases lining up with TRBD1. The CDR3 is 16 amino acids. Germline lookup yields CDR1 SGHDT and CDR2 YYEEEE. Trimming removed 4 bases from V and 4 bases from J; junction bases left unmatched: 9. CDR3 sequence reads: CASSRLDRGRTGELFF. CDR3 coding DNA: TGTGCCAGCAGCCGACTTGACAGGGGTCGCACCGGGGAGCTGTTTTTT.

The chain joins TRBV27 to TRBJ1-1; TRBD1 is a possible D gene (5 bases). With 2 bases removed from V and 4 bases from J, the gap between germline ends came to 17 bases. Germline CDR1 reads MNHEY; CDR2 reads SMNVEV (reference sequence). The CDR3 is 16 residues long. In nucleotides, the CDR3 is TGTGCCAGCAGTTTAGGGTACAGGAGGCGGCGCACTGAAGCTTTCTTT. It specifies CASSLGYRRRRTEAFF.

Only a few counts were recorded for this clonotype. This chain uses TRBV12-3 or TRBV12-4 with TRBJ2-5, with TRBD1 matching 8 bases. The CDR3 length is 14 residues. V lost 4 bases to trimming and J lost 5 bases; unmatched junction nucleotides: 6. CDR3 in amino acids: CASSYGTGAETQYF. The CDR3 coding sequence is TGTGCCAGCAGTTATGGGACAGGCGCCGAGACCCAGTACTTC.

There are many counts of this clonotype. The rearrangement links TRBV9 to TRBJ2-1; 11 bases match TRBD2. Germline V gives CDR1 SGDLS, CDR2 YYNGEE. J gave up 3 bases and V 7 bases, and 0 bases lay outside the gene matches. This CDR3 is built from 13 residues. CDR3 sequence: CASGTSGYNEQFF. DNA of the CDR3: TGTGCCAGCGGGACTAGCGGCTACAATGAGCAGTTCTTC.

This clonotype was seen a few times. This chain connects TRBV7-2 to TRBJ2-1, with D uncertain. CDR1 SGHTA and CDR2 FQGNSA come from the germline V gene. The V and J ends lost 3 bases and 8 bases respectively, with 5 bases between them. CDR3 length equals 11 residues. This CDR3 is CASSFQYEQFF. DNA for the CDR3: TGTGCCAGCAGCTTCCAGTATGAGCAGTTCTTC.

The rearrangement links TRBV4-3 to TRBJ2-3; 9 bases are a match to TRBD2. Germline V lookup: CDR1 LGHNA, CDR2 YSLEER. The CDR3 contains 19 residues. The V and J ends lost 1 base and 1 base, in that order; junction bases with no gene match: 12. The CDR3 loop reads CASSQAGSGGSRGTDTQYF. The CDR3 DNA reads as TGCGCCAGCAGCCAAGCGGGTAGCGGGGGTAGTCGGGGCACAGATACGCAGTATTTT.

This clonotype was seen a handful of times. The rearrangement links TRBV6-1 to TRBJ2-1; 8 bases match TRBD2. The CDR3 covers 13 residues. Germline V lookup: CDR1 MNHNS, CDR2 SASEGT. In DNA, the CDR3 is TGTGTCCTAACTAGCGGAGCCTACAATGAGCAGTTCTTC. Encoded protein: CVLTSGAYNEQFF.

The chain uses TRBV6-1 and TRBJ1-6; D is possibly TRBD1 (6 bases). Trimming stripped 6 bases from V and 6 bases from J, with 12 bases between. Looked up from germline, CDR1 is MNHNS and CDR2 is SASEGT. The CDR3 consists of 14 residues. The DNA of the CDR3 is TGTGCCAGCAGCCTCGACAGGCCTAATTCACCCCTCCACTTT. Translation: CASSLDRPNSPLHF.